One T cell receptor beta chain is described in this entry. Its matching antigen is unknown. This sample was included in a study of shared clonotypes between healthy human individuals. Whole-study results and caveats: An anticipated effect of sequencing depth on clonotype sharing among donors was recognized.

This table comes from immunoSEQ multiplex PCR, and its TCRdb copy is limited to in-frame clones, with some not included. The data contain about 600,000 clones, about 97% of them singletons. Unmatched junction bases numbered 6, after V lost 1 base and J lost 5 bases. Germline V lookup: CDR1 SEHNR, CDR2 FQNEAQ (reference sequence). The CDR3 length is 17 residues. The receptor comes from a woman between 25 and 40 years old in good health. The chain employs TRBV7-9 and TRBJ2-5; 14 nucleotides agree with TRBD2. The specimen was naive CD4+ T cells sorted from blood. Subset reported: CD45RA+ positively selected. CDR3 nucleotides: TGTGCCAGCAGCTTAGTTAGGACTAGCGGGAGGTTTGAGACCCAGTACTTC. Protein: CASSLVRTSGRFETQYF.